This TCR beta chain originates from a study of vaccination effects on CD4 cells after COVID-19. Viral peptide pools were used in the ViraFEST assay to expand antigen-specific CD4+ T cells, and sequencing came afterward. Isolation of CD4+ T cells took place after 10 days of culture. Of the BNT162b2 and mRNA-1273 vaccines, participants received two doses of one or the other. Concerning this clone itself: As yet, its antigen is unknown.

Only in-frame clones appear in the TCRdb table, and some are missing; sequencing was by immunoSEQ multiplex PCR. In the table there are 15,000 to 20,000 clones, about three quarters of which are singletons. The clonotype comes from a human donor who received a COVID-19 vaccine. The sample here was CD4+ T cells from PBMCs cultured with HCoV-NL63 spike peptides, taken after COVID-19 vaccination.

The CDR3 region is CASSIETWYEQYF. The CDR3, as DNA: TGTGCCAGTAGTATCGAGACGTGGTACGAGCAGTACTTC. The rearrangement uses TRBV19 and TRBJ2-7, with no clear D. The CDR3 runs 13 residues. Germline CDR1 and CDR2: LNHDA and SQIVND (reference sequence). V was trimmed by 3 bases and J by 4 bases, leaving 10 bases between them. The whole variable domain, remainder taken from reference TRBV19 and TRBJ2-7, is DGGITQSPKYLFRKEGQNVTLSCEQNLNHDAMYWYRQDPGQGLRLIYYSQIVNDFQKGDIAEGYSVSREKKESFPLTVTSAQKNPTAFYLCASSIETWYEQYFGPGTRLTVT.